These T cell receptor beta chains were read from a single sample in a study of CXCR3-negative and CXCR3-positive naive CD8 T cells. TCRdb re-called the 5' RACE reads and shows each CDR3 protein once, DNA omitted. The sample has some 54,000 distinct CDR3 sequences, and its top ten clones hold 0.5% to 0.55%. The sequenced sample consisted of naive CXCR3+ CD8+ T cells from blood. Receptors originate from a human donor in good health. Some clones in this sample may be carry-over from other donors' samples. Each CDR3 is given with its conserved first and last residue.

j_call	v_call	cdr3_aa
TRBJ2-7	TRBV6-5	CASTRDTGDEQYF
TRBJ2-7	TRBV7-9	CASSLDGGVSYEQYF
TRBJ2-2	TRBV28	CASSFPAPRELFF
TRBJ2-7	TRBV20-1	CSAYRDRLYYEQYF
TRBJ2-7	TRBV28	CASVAGPSYEQYF
TRBJ2-7	TRBV24-1	CATSRAGEYEQYF
TRBJ1-6	TRBV7-2	CASSLEEGYSPLHF
TRBJ1-1	TRBV7-9	CASSDSLLTEAFF
TRBJ2-7	TRBV6-6	CASSSPAQGGEQYF
TRBJ2-2	TRBV6-2/TRBV6-3	CASSWWTPRAGELFF
TRBJ1-5	TRBV28	CASSSRQGAGQPQHF
TRBJ2-2	TRBV25-1	CASSDPAGAGTGELFF
TRBJ2-3	TRBV5-4	CASSLDLTYRSPDTQYF
TRBJ2-2	TRBV4-3	CASSQEIAGGPTGELFF
TRBJ2-1	TRBV15	CATSPNSREQFF